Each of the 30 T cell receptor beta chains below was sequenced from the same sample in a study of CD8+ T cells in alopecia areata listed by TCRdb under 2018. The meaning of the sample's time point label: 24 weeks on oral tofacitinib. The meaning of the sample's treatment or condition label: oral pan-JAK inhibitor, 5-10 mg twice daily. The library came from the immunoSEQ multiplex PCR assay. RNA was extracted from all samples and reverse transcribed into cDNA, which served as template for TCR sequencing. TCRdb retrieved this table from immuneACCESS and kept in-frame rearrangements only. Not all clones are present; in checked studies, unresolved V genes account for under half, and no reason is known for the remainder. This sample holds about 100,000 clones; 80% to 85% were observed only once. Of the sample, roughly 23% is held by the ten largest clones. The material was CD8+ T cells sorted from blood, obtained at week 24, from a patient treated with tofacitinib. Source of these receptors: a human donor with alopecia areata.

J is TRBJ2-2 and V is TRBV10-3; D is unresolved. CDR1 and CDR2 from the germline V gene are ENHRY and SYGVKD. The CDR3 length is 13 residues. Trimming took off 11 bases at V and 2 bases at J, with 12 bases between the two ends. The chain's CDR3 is CAVMGLNTGELFF. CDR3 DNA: TGTGCCGTAATGGGTTTAAACACCGGGGAGCTGTTTTTT.

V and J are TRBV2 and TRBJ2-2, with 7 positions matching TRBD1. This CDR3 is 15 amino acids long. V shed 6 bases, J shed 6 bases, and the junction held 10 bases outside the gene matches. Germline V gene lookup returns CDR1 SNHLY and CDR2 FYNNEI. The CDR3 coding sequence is TGTGCCAGCAGCCTACAGGGGATTGAGGCCGGGGAGCTGTTTTTT. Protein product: CASSLQGIEAGELFF.

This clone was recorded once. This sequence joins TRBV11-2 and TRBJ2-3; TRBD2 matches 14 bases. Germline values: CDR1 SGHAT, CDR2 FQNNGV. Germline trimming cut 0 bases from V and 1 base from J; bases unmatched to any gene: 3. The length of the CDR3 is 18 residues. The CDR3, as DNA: TGTGCCAGCAGCTTAGATCGGGGACTAGCGGGGGGCACAGATACGCAGTATTTT. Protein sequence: CASSLDRGLAGGTDTQYF.

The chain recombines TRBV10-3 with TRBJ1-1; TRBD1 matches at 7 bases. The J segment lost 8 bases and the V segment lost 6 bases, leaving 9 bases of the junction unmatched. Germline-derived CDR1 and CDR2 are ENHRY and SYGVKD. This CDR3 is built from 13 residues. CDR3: CAISTKGAFEAFF. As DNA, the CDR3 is TGTGCCATCAGCACGAAGGGGGCATTCGAAGCTTTCTTT.

The DNA of the CDR3 is TGTGCCAGCAGCTTAGTGGCAGGGTCAGGCGAGCAGTACTTC. This codes for CASSLVAGSGEQYF. This rearrangement joins TRBV7-8 to TRBJ2-7, with D possibly TRBD1 on 5 matching bases. Trimming took off 1 base at V and 6 bases at J, with 13 bases between the two ends. CDR1 is SGHVS, CDR2 FQNEAQ, per germline. This CDR3 comprises 14 residues.

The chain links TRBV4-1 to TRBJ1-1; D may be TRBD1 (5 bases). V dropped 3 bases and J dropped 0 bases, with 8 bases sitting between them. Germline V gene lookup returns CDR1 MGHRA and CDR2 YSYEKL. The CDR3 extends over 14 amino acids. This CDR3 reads CASSQGTLNTEAFF. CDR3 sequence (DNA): TGCGCCAGCAGCCAGGGGACTTTGAACACTGAAGCTTTCTTT.

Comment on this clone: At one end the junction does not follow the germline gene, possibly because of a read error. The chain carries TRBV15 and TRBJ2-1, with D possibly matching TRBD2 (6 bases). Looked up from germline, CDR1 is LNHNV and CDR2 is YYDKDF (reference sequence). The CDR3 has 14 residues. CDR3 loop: CASRRSGSYNEQFF. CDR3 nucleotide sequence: TGTGCCTCCAGACGTAGCGGCTCCTACAATGAGCAGTTCTTC. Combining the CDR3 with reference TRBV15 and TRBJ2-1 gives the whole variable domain DAMVIQNPRYQVTQFGKPVTLSCSQTLNHNVMYWYQQKSSQAPKLLFHYYDKDFNNEADTPDNFQSRRPNTSFCFLDIRSPGLGDTAMYLCASRRSGSYNEQFFGPGTRLTVL.

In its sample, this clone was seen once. The CDR3 DNA reads as TGTGCCAGCAGTACTAGCGGGTCCACCGGGGAGCTGTTTTTT. This translates into CASSTSGSTGELFF. The chain carries TRBV2 and TRBJ2-2, with 9 bases lining up with TRBD2. V gave up 5 bases and J gave up 4 bases; unmatched junction bases: 2. CDR1 SNHLY and CDR2 FYNNEI come from the germline V gene. The CDR3 is 14 amino acids.

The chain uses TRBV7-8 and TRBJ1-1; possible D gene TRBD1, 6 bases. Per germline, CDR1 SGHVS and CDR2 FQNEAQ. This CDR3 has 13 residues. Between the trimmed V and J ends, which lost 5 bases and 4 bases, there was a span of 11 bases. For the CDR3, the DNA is TGTGCCAGCAGCCCAGGGGAGTTCACTGAAGCTTTCTTT. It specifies CASSPGEFTEAFF.

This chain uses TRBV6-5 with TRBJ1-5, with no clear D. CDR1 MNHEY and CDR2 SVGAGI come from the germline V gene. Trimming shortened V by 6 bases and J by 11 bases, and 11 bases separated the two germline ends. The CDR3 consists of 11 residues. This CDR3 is CASSRSASQHF. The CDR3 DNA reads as TGTGCCAGCAGCCGTAGCGCGTCCCAGCATTTT.

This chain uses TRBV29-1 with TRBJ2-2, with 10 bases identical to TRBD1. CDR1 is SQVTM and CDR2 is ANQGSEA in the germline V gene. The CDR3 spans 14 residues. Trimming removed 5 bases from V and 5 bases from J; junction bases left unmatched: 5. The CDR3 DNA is TGCAGCGTTACCGGGACAGGGGATACCGGGGAGCTGTTTTTT. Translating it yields CSVTGTGDTGELFF.

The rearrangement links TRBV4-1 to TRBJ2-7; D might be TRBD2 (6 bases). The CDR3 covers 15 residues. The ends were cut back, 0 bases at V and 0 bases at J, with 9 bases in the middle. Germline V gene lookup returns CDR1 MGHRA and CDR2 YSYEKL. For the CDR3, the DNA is TGCGCCAGCAGCCAAGATCGGACTACCTCCTACGAGCAGTACTTC. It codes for CASSQDRTTSYEQYF.

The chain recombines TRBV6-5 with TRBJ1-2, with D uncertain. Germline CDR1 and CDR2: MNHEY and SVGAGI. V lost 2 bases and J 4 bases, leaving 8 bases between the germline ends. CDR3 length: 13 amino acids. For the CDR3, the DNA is TGTGCCAGCAGTTACACGGCCGGCTATGGCTACACCTTC. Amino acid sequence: CASSYTAGYGYTF.

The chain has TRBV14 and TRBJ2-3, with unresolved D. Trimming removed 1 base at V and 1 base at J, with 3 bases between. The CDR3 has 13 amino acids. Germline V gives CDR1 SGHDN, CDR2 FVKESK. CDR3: CASSQVGTDTQYF. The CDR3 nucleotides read TGTGCCAGCAGCCAAGTAGGCACAGATACGCAGTATTTT.

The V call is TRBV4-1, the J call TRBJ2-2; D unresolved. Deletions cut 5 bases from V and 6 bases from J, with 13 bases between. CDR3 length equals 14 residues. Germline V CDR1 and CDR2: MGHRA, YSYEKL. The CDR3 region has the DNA TGCGCCAGCAGCACCAAGGTGGACGCCGGGGAGCTGTTTTTT. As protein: CASSTKVDAGELFF.

The CDR3 loop is CSVEVKGANHEQYF. The CDR3 DNA reads as TGCAGCGTTGAAGTTAAGGGGGCAAACCACGAGCAGTACTTC. This chain joins TRBV29-1 and TRBJ2-7; 7 nucleotides match TRBD1. V shed 1 base and J 5 bases; nucleotides not matched to a gene: 8. CDR1 and CDR2 (germline): SQVTM, ANQGSEA. The CDR3 is 14 amino acids.

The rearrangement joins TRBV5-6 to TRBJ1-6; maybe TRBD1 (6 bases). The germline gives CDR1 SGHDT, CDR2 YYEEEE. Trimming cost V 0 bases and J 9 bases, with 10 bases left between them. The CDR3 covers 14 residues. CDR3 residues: CASSLGGGVSPLHF. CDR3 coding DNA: TGTGCCAGCAGCTTGGGAGGGGGGGTTTCACCCCTCCACTTT.

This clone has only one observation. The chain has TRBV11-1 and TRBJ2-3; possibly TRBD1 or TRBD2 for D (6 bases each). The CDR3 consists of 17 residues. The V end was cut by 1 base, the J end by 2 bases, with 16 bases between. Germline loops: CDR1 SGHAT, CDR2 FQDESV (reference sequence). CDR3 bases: TGTGCCAGCAGCTTAGGGTCGGGGGCGCGTCCCACAGATACGCAGTATTTT. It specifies CASSLGSGARPTDTQYF.

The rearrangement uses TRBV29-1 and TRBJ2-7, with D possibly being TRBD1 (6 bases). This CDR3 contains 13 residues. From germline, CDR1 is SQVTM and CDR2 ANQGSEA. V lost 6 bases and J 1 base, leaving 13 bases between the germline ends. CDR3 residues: CSVLVRGSYEQYF. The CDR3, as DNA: TGCAGCGTCCTCGTAAGGGGGTCCTACGAGCAGTACTTC.

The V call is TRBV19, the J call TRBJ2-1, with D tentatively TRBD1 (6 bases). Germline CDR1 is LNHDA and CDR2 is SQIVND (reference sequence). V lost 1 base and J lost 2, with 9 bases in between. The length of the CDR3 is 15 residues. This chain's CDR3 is CASSIVSGAYNEQFF. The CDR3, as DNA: TGTGCCAGTAGTATAGTGTCAGGGGCCTACAATGAGCAGTTCTTC.

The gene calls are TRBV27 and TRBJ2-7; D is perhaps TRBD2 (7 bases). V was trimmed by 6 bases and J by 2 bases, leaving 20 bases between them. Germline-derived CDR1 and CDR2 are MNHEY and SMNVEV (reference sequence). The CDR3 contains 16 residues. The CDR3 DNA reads TGTGCCAGCAGCCTATCGCCGGGGGGACACACCTACGAGCAGTACTTC. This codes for CASSLSPGGHTYEQYF.

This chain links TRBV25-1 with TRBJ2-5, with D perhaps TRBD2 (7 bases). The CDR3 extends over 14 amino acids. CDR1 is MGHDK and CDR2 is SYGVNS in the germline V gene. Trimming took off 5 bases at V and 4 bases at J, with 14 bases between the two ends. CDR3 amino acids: CASSTGRGRETQYF. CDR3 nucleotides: TGTGCCAGCAGTACAGGGAGGGGTAGAGAGACCCAGTACTTC.

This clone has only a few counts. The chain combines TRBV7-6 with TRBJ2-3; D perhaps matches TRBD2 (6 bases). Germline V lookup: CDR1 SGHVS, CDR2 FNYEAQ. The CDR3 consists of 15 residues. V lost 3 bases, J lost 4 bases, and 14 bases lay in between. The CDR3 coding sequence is TGTGCCAGCAGCTTGGGTGGCGGGGCGCCAGATACGCAGTATTTT. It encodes CASSLGGGAPDTQYF.

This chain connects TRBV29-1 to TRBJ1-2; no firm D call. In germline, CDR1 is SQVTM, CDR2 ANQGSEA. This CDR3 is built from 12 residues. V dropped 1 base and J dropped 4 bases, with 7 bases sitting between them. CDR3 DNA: TGCAGCGTTGAAGGAGGCTCCTATGGCTACACCTTC. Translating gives CSVEGGSYGYTF.

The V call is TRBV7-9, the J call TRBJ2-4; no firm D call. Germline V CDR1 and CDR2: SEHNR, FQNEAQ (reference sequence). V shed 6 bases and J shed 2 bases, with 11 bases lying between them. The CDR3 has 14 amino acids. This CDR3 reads CASSSLPSKNIQYF. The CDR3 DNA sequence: TGTGCCAGCAGTTCTCTCCCGTCCAAAAACATTCAGTACTTC.

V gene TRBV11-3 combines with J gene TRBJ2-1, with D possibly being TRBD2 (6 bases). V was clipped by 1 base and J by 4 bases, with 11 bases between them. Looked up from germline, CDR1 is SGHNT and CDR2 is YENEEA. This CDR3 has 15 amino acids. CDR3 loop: CASSLGLDSYNEQFF. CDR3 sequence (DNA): TGTGCCAGCAGCTTAGGACTAGACTCTTACAATGAGCAGTTCTTC.

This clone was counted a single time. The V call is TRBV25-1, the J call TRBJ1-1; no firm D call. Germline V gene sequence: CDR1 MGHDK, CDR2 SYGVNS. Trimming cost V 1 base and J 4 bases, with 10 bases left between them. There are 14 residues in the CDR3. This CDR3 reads CASSELKGSTEAFF. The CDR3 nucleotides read TGTGCCAGCAGTGAATTGAAGGGTTCCACTGAAGCTTTCTTT.

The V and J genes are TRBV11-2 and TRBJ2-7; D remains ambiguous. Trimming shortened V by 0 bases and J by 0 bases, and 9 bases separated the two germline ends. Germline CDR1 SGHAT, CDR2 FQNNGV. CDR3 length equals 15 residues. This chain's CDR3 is CASSLEGSTSYEQYF. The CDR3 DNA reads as TGTGCCAGCAGCTTAGAAGGATCAACCTCCTACGAGCAGTACTTC.

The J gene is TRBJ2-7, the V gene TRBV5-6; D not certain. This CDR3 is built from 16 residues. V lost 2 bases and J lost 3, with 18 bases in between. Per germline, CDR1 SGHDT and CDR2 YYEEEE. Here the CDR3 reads CASSLSQYGALYEQYF. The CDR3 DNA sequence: TGTGCCAGCAGCTTATCCCAGTACGGAGCCCTCTACGAGCAGTACTTC.

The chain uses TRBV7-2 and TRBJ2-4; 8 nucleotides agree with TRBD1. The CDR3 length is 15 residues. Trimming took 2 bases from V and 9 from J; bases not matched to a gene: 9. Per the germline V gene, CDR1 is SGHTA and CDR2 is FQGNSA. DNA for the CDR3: TGTGCCAGCAGCTTACCGCAGACAGGGGTGCGCATTCAGTACTTC. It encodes CASSLPQTGVRIQYF.